This TCR beta chain came from a study of blood T cells in healthy people across ages. This clonotype has only a few counts. A second PCR of 7 to 11 cycles used a sample-barcoded 5' primer and a J-beta primer mix. Every sample gave at least 2.5 million paired-end reads containing CDR3. TCRdb redid the calling of the 5' RACE reads with MiXCR, one entry per CDR3 protein. The table lists more than 800,000 distinct CDR3 sequences, around 43% of them singletons, with over 15% in the top ten. This CDR3 is 18 amino acids long. Germline V gene lookup returns CDR1 LGHDT and CDR2 YNNKEL (reference sequence). V dropped 1 base and J dropped 2 bases, with 19 bases sitting between them. The draw of peripheral blood yielded roughly 9.4 milliliters from each donor. Extractions gave at least 5 micrograms of total RNA per sample.

The chain couples TRBV3-1 to TRBJ2-3; a weak D match, TRBD2 (5 bases). Material: blood. The TCR comes from a woman aged 55-70 years in good health. The CDR3 nucleotides are TGTGCCAGCAGCCAAGCGCCTGACGGTCAGGAGGACACAGATACGCAGTATTTT. Amino acids: CASSQAPDGQEDTDTQYF.